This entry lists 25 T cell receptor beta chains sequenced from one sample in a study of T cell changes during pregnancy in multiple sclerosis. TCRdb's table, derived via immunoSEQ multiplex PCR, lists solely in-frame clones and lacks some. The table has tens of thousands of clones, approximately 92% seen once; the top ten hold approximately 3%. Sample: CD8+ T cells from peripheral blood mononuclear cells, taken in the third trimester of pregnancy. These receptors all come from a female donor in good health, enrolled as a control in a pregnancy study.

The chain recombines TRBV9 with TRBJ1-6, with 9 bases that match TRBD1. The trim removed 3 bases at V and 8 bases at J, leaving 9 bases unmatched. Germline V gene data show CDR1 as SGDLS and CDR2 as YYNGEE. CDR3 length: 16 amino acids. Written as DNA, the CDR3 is TGTGCCAGCAGCGGAATCTATACAGGGGGCGATTCACCCCTCCACTTT. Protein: CASSGIYTGGDSPLHF. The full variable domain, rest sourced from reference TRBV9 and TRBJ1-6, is DSGVTQTPKHLITATGQRVTLRCSPRSGDLSVYWYQQSLDQGLQFLIQYYNGEERAKGNILERFSAQQFPDLHSELNLSSLELGDSALYFCASSGIYTGGDSPLHFGNGTRLTVT.

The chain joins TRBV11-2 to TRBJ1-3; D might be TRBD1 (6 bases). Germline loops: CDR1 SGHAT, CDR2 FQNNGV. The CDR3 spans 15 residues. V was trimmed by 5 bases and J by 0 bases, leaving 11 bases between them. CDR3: CASSAGEISGNTIYF. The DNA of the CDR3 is TGTGCCAGCAGCGCAGGGGAGATCTCTGGAAACACCATATATTTT.

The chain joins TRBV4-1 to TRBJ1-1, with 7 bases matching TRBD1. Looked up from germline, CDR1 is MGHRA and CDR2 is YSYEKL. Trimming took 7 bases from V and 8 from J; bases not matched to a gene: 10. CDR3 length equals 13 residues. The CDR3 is CASTSGTELEAFF. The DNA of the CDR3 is TGCGCCAGCACCTCAGGGACAGAGTTAGAAGCTTTCTTT.

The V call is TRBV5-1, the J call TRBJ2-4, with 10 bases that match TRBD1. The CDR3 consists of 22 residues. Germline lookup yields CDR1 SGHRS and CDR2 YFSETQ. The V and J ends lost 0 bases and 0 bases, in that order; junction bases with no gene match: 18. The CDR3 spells CASSLEGWDRGLSVIAKNIQYF. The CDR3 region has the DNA TGCGCCAGCAGCTTGGAGGGTTGGGACAGGGGCCTCTCAGTGATAGCCAAAAACATTCAGTACTTC.

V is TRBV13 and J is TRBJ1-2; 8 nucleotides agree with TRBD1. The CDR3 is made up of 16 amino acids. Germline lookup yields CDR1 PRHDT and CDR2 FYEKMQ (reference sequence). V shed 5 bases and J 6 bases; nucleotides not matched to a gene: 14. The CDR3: CASSLRIGQGTDGYTF. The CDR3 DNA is TGTGCCAGCAGCCTTCGTATTGGACAGGGAACGGATGGCTACACCTTC.

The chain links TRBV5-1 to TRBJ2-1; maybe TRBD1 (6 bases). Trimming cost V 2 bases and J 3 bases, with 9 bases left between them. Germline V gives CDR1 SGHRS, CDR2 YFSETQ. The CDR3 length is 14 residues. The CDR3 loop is CASSLEDSYNEQFF. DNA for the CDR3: TGCGCCAGCAGCTTAGAGGACAGCTACAATGAGCAGTTCTTC.

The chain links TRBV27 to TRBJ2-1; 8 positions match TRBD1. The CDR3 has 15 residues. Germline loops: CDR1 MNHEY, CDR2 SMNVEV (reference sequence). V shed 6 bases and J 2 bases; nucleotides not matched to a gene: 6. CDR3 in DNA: TGTGCCAGCAGCCTTACGGGACAGGCCTACAATGAGCAGTTCTTC. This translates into CASSLTGQAYNEQFF.

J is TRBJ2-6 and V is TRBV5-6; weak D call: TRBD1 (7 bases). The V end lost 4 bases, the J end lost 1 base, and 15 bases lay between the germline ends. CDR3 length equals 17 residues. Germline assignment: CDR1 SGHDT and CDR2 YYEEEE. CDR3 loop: CASSGGTEQSGANVLTF. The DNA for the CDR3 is TGTGCCAGCAGCGGCGGGACAGAGCAGTCTGGGGCCAACGTCCTGACTTTC.

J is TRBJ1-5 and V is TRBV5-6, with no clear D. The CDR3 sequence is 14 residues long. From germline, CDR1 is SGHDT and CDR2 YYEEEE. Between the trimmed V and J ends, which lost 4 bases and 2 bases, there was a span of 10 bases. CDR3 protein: CASSLVAGNQPQHF. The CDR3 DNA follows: TGTGCCAGCAGCCTCGTTGCGGGCAATCAGCCCCAGCATTTT.

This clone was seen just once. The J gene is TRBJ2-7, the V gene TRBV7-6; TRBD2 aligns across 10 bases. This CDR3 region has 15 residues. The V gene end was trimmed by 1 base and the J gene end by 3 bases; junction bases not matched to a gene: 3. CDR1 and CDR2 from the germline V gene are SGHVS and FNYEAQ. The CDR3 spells CASSLESSGGYEQYF. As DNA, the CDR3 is TGTGCCAGCAGCTTAGAATCTAGCGGGGGCTACGAGCAGTACTTC.

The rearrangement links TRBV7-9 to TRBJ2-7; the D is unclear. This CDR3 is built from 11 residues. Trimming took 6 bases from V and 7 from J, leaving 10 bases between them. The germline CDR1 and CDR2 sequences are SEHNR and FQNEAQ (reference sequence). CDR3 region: CASSLTQEQYF. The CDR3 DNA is TGTGCCAGCAGTTTAACACAGGAGCAGTACTTC. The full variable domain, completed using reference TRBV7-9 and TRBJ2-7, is DTGVSQNPRHKITKRGQNVTFRCDPISEHNRLYWYRQTLGQGPEFLTYFQNEAQLEKSRLLSDRFSAERPKGSFSTLEIQRTEQGDSAMYLCASSLTQEQYFGPGTRLTVT.

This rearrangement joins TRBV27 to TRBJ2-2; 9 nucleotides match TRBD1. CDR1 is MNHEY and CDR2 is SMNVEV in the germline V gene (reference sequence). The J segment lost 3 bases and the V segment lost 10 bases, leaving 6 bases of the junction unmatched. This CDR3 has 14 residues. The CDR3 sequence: CATSGQGYTGELFF. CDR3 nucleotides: TGTGCCACCTCGGGACAGGGTTACACCGGGGAGCTGTTTTTT.

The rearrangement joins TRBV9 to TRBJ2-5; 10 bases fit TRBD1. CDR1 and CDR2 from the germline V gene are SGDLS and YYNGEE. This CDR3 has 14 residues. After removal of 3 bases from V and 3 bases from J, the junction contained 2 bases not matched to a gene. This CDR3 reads CASSAGQGEETQYF. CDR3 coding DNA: TGTGCCAGCAGCGCCGGACAGGGGGAAGAGACCCAGTACTTC.

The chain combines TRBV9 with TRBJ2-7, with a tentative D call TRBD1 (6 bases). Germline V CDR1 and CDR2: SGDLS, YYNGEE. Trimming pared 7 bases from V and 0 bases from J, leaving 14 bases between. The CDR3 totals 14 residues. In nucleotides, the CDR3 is TGTGCCAGCCGCTTCCGGGACAACTCCTACGAGCAGTACTTC. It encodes CASRFRDNSYEQYF.

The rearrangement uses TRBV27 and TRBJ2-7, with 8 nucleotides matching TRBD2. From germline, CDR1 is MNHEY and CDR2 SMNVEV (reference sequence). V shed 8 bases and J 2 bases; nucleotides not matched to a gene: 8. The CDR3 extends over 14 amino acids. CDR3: CASGPGGGPYEQYF. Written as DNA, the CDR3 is TGTGCCAGCGGACCCGGGGGGGGACCCTACGAGCAGTACTTC.

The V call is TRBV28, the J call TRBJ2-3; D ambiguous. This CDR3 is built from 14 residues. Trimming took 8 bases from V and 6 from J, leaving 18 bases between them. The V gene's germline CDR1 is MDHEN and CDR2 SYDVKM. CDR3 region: CASLGLLMLDTQYF. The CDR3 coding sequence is TGTGCCAGCCTGGGCCTCCTCATGCTGGATACGCAGTATTTT.

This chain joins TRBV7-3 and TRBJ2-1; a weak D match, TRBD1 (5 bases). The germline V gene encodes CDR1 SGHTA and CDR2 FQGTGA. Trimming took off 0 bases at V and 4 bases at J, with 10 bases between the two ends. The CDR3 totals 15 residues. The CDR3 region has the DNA TGTGCCAGCAGCTTAACGACAGCTTCTTACAATGAGCAGTTCTTC. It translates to CASSLTTASYNEQFF.

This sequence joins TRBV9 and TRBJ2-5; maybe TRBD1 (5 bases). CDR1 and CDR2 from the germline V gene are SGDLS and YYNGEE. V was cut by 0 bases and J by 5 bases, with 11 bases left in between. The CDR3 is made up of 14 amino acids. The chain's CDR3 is CASSVGQLGETQYF. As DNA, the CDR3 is TGTGCCAGCAGCGTAGGACAGTTAGGGGAGACCCAGTACTTC.

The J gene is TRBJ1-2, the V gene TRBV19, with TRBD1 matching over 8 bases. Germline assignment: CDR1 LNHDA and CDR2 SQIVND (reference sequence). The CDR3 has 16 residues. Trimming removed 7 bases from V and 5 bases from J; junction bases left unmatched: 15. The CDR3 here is CASTPGTGVPEYGYTF. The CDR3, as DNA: TGTGCCAGTACCCCCGGGACAGGAGTTCCCGAATATGGCTACACCTTC.

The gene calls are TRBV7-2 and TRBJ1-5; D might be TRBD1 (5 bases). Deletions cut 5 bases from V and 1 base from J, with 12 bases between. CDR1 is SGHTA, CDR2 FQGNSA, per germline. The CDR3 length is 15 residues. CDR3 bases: TGTGCCAGCAGCCCAGGGTCCACGAGCAATCAGCCCCAGCATTTT. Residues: CASSPGSTSNQPQHF.

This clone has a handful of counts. The CDR3 DNA sequence: TGTGCCATCAGTGAGTACGCGGGGGGGATGTATGAGCAGTTCTTC. Protein sequence: CAISEYAGGMYEQFF. J is TRBJ2-1 and V is TRBV10-3; TRBD2 matches 9 bases. Germline V CDR1 and CDR2: ENHRY, SYGVKD. This CDR3 contains 15 residues. V lost 1 base, J lost 8 bases, and 6 bases stayed unmatched.

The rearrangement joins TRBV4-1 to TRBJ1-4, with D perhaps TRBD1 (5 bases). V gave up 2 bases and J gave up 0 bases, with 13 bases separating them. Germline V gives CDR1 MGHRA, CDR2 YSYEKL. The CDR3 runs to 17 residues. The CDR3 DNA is TGCGCCAGCAGCCAAAAACAGGACCCCTCAACTAATGAAAAACTGTTTTTT. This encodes CASSQKQDPSTNEKLFF.

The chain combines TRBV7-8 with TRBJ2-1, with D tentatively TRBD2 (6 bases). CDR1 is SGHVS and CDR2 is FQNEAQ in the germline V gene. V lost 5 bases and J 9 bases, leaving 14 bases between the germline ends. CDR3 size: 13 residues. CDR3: CASSAGGQGEQFF. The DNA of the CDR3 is TGTGCCAGCAGCGCCGGAGGGCAGGGTGAGCAGTTCTTC.

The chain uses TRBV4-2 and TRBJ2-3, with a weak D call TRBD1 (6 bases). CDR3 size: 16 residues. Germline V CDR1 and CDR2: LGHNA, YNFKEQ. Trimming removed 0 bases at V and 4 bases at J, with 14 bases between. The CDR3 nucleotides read TGTGCCAGCAGCCAAGATAACGGCAGGGGCGCAGATACGCAGTATTTT. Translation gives CASSQDNGRGADTQYF.

The CDR3 is CASSQDTGVSNTGELFF. CDR3 DNA sequence: TGCGCCAGCAGCCAAGATACAGGGGTATCGAACACCGGGGAGCTGTTTTTT. This sequence joins TRBV4-1 and TRBJ2-2, with TRBD1 identical over 7 bases. The CDR3 length is 17 residues. Germline V gene lookup returns CDR1 MGHRA and CDR2 YSYEKL. The ends lost 0 bases at V and 0 bases at J; junction bases unmatched: 4.